These T cell receptor beta chains were read from a single sample in a study of blood T cell repertoires in COVID-19. Clones were read by immunoSEQ multiplex PCR, and TCRdb kept only the in-frame ones, dropping some. The data show 100,000 to 120,000 clones, about 79% seen once. What was sequenced was peripheral blood. Every receptor here comes from a woman at least 80 years old with active or convalescent COVID-19. CDR3s include the opening cysteine and the closing phenylalanine or tryptophan. Each record gives: clone size, V gene, D gene, J gene, CDR3 protein, CDR3 DNA. The D gene is left open where the match is weak. Clone size is stated in some rows and not others, as once, few, many or a class when expanded.

>NA|TRBV18|NA|TRBJ2-3
CASSPPSADTQYF
TGTGCCAGCTCACCACCGTCGGCAGATACGCAGTATTTT
>NA|TRBV11-2|TRBD1|TRBJ1-6
CASSPGTGNSPLHF
TGTGCCAGCAGCCCGGGGACAGGGAATTCACCCCTCCACTTT
>few|TRBV7-8|NA|TRBJ1-1
CASSLSTGTEAFF
TGTGCCAGCAGCCTCTCCACGGGTACTGAAGCTTTCTTT
>NA|TRBV7-9|TRBD1|TRBJ1-6
CASSLQGAGSPLHF
TGTGCCAGCAGCTTACAGGGGGCGGGTTCACCCCTCCACTTT
>NA|TRBV5-1|TRBD2|TRBJ2-7
CASSLAGTSSYEQYF
TGCGCCAGCAGCTTGGCCGGGACTAGCAGCTACGAGCAGTACTTC
>NA|TRBV4-1|NA|TRBJ2-7
CASSQDRTYEQYF
TGCGCCAGCAGCCAGGACAGAACCTACGAGCAGTACTTC
>NA|TRBV19|NA|TRBJ1-1
CASSVSIDRLNTEAFF
TGTGCCAGTAGCGTATCAATAGACAGGCTGAACACTGAAGCTTTCTTT
>once|TRBV12-5|NA|TRBJ2-7
CASGVSRVYEQYF
TGTGCTAGTGGTGTCTCTCGGGTATACGAGCAGTACTTC
>once|TRBV3-1/TRBV3-2|TRBD1|TRBJ2-2
CASTPWGQGAQLDTGELFF
TGTGCCAGCACTCCTTGGGGACAGGGGGCACAGCTTGACACCGGGGAGCTGTTTTTT
>NA|TRBV12-5|NA|TRBJ1-6
CASGLGLDSQYNSPLHF
TGTGCTAGTGGTTTGGGCCTCGACAGCCAGTATAATTCACCCCTCCACTTT
>NA|TRBV30|NA|TRBJ1-2
CAWRIGQANYGYTF
TGTGCCTGGAGAATTGGACAAGCTAACTATGGCTACACCTTC
>NA|TRBV7-9|NA|TRBJ2-7
CASSVMQGEDEQYF
TGTGCCAGCAGCGTGATGCAGGGGGAGGACGAGCAGTACTTC
>NA|TRBV7-9|NA|TRBJ1-2
CASSPGLFYGYTF
TGTGCCAGCAGCCCCGGACTATTCTATGGCTACACCTTC
>NA|TRBV10-1|NA|TRBJ1-2
CASSFEQPGNYGYTF
TGCGCCAGCAGTTTTGAACAACCGGGGAACTATGGCTACACCTTC
>few|TRBV28|TRBD1|TRBJ2-3
CASSLMSQGADTQYF
TGTGCCAGCAGTTTAATGTCTCAGGGGGCTGATACGCAGTATTTT
>NA|TRBV7-6|TRBD2|TRBJ2-3
CASSLVSSGMVGDTQYF
TGTGCCAGCAGCTTAGTATCTAGCGGGATGGTTGGAGATACGCAGTATTTT
>NA|TRBV28|TRBD2|TRBJ2-7
CASQRGASGRYEQYF
TGTGCCAGCCAAAGGGGGGCTAGCGGGAGGTACGAGCAGTACTTC
>NA|TRBV29-1|NA|TRBJ1-5
CSATEDSSDQPQHF
TGCAGCGCCACCGAGGACAGCTCCGATCAGCCCCAGCATTTT
>few|TRBV30|TRBD2|TRBJ2-3
CAWSVRATSGTDTQYF
TGTGCCTGGAGTGTAAGGGCGACTAGCGGCACAGATACGCAGTATTTT
>NA|TRBV12-3/TRBV12-4|NA|TRBJ1-2
CASSLFSVVGYTF
TGTGCCAGCAGTTTATTCTCGGTTGTGGGCTACACCTTC
>NA|TRBV5-5|NA|TRBJ2-2
CASSLVPTNTGELFF
TGTGCCAGCAGCTTGGTCCCCACGAACACCGGGGAGCTGTTTTTT
>NA|TRBV7-2|TRBD2|TRBJ2-3
CASSFTSGTSTDTQYF
TGTGCCAGCAGCTTTACTAGCGGCACTAGCACAGATACGCAGTATTTT
>NA|TRBV4-1|TRBD1|TRBJ1-5
CASSQVGQGAGQPQHF
TGCGCCAGCAGCCAAGTTGGACAGGGGGCCGGGCAGCCCCAGCATTTT
>NA|TRBV19|NA|TRBJ2-4
CASSTYRRNLAKNIQYF
TGTGCCAGTAGTACTTACCGGAGAAATCTAGCCAAAAACATTCAGTACTTC
>NA|TRBV7-2|TRBD1|TRBJ1-2
CASSYSGTENYGYTF
TGTGCCAGCAGCTATTCCGGGACAGAGAACTATGGCTACACCTTC
>NA|TRBV6-5|NA|TRBJ1-2
CASSYCGGATYGYTF
TGTGCCAGCAGTTACTGCGGCGGGGCGACCTATGGCTACACCTTC
>NA|TRBV2|NA|TRBJ1-5
CVSSPVVGPYNQPQHF
TGTGTCAGCAGCCCAGTGGTGGGCCCTTACAATCAGCCCCAGCATTTT
>NA|TRBV25-1|TRBD1|TRBJ2-7
CASSDLDRGLYEQYF
TGTGCCAGCAGTGATCTGGACAGGGGGCTCTACGAGCAGTACTTC
>NA|TRBV4-1|NA|TRBJ1-5
CASSQEAVQPQHF
TGCGCCAGCAGCCAGGAGGCGGTGCAGCCCCAGCATTTT
>NA|TRBV3-1/TRBV3-2|NA|TRBJ2-7
CASSNSRFSYEQYF
TGTGCCAGCAGCAACAGCAGGTTTTCCTACGAGCAGTACTTC
>NA|TRBV5-1|NA|TRBJ2-7
CASSLERSYEQYF
TGCGCCAGCAGCTTGGAACGGTCCTACGAGCAGTACTTC